Each of the 21 T cell receptor beta chains below was sequenced from the same sample in a study of T cells in Graves' hyperthyroidism and ophthalmopathy. Amplification yielded TCR beta CDR3 regions, with RNA transcripts as the source. In the first-round RT-PCR of the TCR CDR3, the HTBI primer set was used. One entry per CDR3 protein, called by TCRdb with MiXCR from the multiplex PCR reads. The sample lists 650,000 to 750,000 distinct CDR3 sequences, approximately 14% occurring once. The sample taken for sequencing was blood. The receptors originated from a woman aged 18-30 years with Graves' hyperthyroidism.

This clonotype was seen a few times. This chain uses TRBV18 with TRBJ2-3; 12 bases match TRBD2. The ends lost 1 base at V and 2 bases at J; junction bases unmatched: 4. In germline, CDR1 is KGHSH, CDR2 LQKENI. CDR3 length: 17 residues. CDR3 DNA: TGTGCCAGCTCACCACGGACTAGCGGGATTATCACAGATACGCAGTATTTT. This translates into CASSPRTSGIITDTQYF. Filled out from reference TRBV18 and TRBJ2-3, the complete variable domain reads NAGVMQNPRHLVRRRGQEARLRCSPMKGHSHVYWYRQLPEEGLKFMVYLQKENIIDESGMPKERFSAEFPKEGPSILRIQQVVRGDSAAYFCASSPRTSGIITDTQYFGPGTRLTVL.

The DNA for the CDR3 is TGCGCCAGCAGTGAGTCCCGGGATACCGATGGAATCTACAATGAGCAGTTCTTC. Translating it yields CASSESRDTDGIYNEQFF. V and J are TRBV10-1 and TRBJ2-1, with D maybe TRBD2 (5 bases). The CDR3 runs to 18 residues. Trimming pared 0 bases from V and 3 bases from J, leaving 18 bases between. CDR1 and CDR2 from the germline V gene are WNHNN and SYGVQD (reference sequence).

V and J are TRBV7-9 and TRBJ1-3; D not certain. The germline gives CDR1 SEHNR, CDR2 FQNEAQ (reference sequence). The V gene lost 2 bases and the J gene lost 3 bases, with 11 bases spanning the gap. There are 15 residues in the CDR3. The CDR3 loop is CASSLIGLGGNTIYF. As DNA, the CDR3 is TGTGCCAGCAGCTTAATCGGTCTGGGTGGAAACACCATATATTTT.

This clonotype was counted at least ten times. The chain uses TRBV20-1 and TRBJ1-2, with unresolved D. Between the trimmed V and J ends, which lost 6 bases and 0 bases, there was a span of 11 bases. CDR3 length: 13 residues. The germline V gene encodes CDR1 DFQATT and CDR2 SNEGSKA (reference sequence). This CDR3 is CSAPRGSNYGYTF. The DNA of the CDR3 is TGCAGTGCCCCACGGGGTTCTAACTATGGCTACACCTTC.

This clonotype was seen at least ten times. This rearrangement joins TRBV11-2 to TRBJ2-4; possible D gene TRBD1, 5 bases. The germline gives CDR1 SGHAT, CDR2 FQNNGV. The CDR3 has 18 residues. Between the trimmed V and J ends, which lost 1 base and 1 base, there was a span of 17 bases. The CDR3 DNA follows: TGTGCCAGCAGCTTAGCACCTCTTGGGGCTGATGCCAAAAACATTCAGTACTTC. This codes for CASSLAPLGADAKNIQYF.

This clonotype was seen at least ten times. The rearrangement links TRBV2 to TRBJ2-2, with D unresolved. The CDR3 is 16 residues long. The V and J ends lost 4 bases and 1 base respectively, with 13 bases between them. The germline gives CDR1 SNHLY, CDR2 FYNNEI. Here the CDR3 reads CASSAQPVMNTGELFF. Here the CDR3 DNA reads TGTGCCAGCAGTGCTCAGCCAGTAATGAACACCGGGGAGCTGTTTTTT.

This clonotype showed up many times. The chain carries TRBV5-1 and TRBJ2-7, with 10 bases fitting TRBD2. Germline V gives CDR1 SGHRS, CDR2 YFSETQ. V was pared by 4 bases and J by 7 bases, with 11 bases of the junction left unmatched. The CDR3 extends over 15 amino acids. In nucleotides, the CDR3 is TGCGCCAGCAGCCTAGCGGGAGAGGTCTTCGGAGAGCAGTACTTC. Protein: CASSLAGEVFGEQYF.

This clonotype was counted at least ten times. This chain links TRBV11-3 with TRBJ2-1, with TRBD1 as a possible D gene (6 bases). Trimming left V 0 bases short and J 10 bases short, with 13 bases between. From germline, CDR1 is SGHNT and CDR2 YENEEA. The CDR3 loop spans 14 amino acids. CDR3 region: CASSLDRGIGEQFF. CDR3 nucleotides: TGTGCCAGCAGCTTAGACAGGGGAATTGGCGAGCAGTTCTTC.

This clonotype was recorded many times. The chain carries TRBV28 and TRBJ2-1; D may be TRBD1 (5 bases). Germline V gene lookup returns CDR1 MDHEN and CDR2 SYDVKM. The CDR3 spans 14 residues. V was pared by 6 bases and J by 4 bases, with 13 bases between. CDR3 loop: CASRRPNRYNEQFF. The DNA for the CDR3 is TGTGCCAGCAGGCGCCCCAACAGGTACAATGAGCAGTTCTTC. The full variable domain, rest sourced from reference TRBV28 and TRBJ2-1, is DVKVTQSSRYLVKRTGEKVFLECVQDMDHENMFWYRQDPGLGLRLIYFSYDVKMKEKGDIPEGYSVSREKKERFSLILESASTNQTSMYLCASRRPNRYNEQFFGPGTRLTVL.

The chain is built from TRBV19 and TRBJ2-1; TRBD2 agrees at 8 bases. CDR1 and CDR2 (germline): LNHDA, SQIVND (reference sequence). V lost 7 bases to trimming and J lost 4 bases; unmatched junction nucleotides: 9. This CDR3 comprises 15 residues. Here the CDR3 DNA reads TGTGCCAGTACCCCGGGACTAGAAACTTACAATGAGCAGTTCTTC. This codes for CASTPGLETYNEQFF.

This clonotype has a handful of counts. This sequence joins TRBV7-3 and TRBJ2-7; 8 positions agree with TRBD2. The J segment lost 2 bases and the V segment lost 3 bases, leaving 6 bases of the junction unmatched. Germline V CDR1 and CDR2: SGHTA, FQGTGA. CDR3 size: 15 residues. CDR3 DNA sequence: TGTGCCAGCAGCTTGGGAAGCGGGAGCCCCTACGAGCAGTACTTC. The encoded protein is CASSLGSGSPYEQYF.

This clonotype occurred many times. The chain uses TRBV28 and TRBJ2-1, with 9 bases that match TRBD1. Germline V gives CDR1 MDHEN, CDR2 SYDVKM. The CDR3 has 16 amino acids. J gave up 5 bases and V 2 bases, and 7 bases lay outside the gene matches. The CDR3 region is CASSLGWDRVNNEQFF. The CDR3, as DNA: TGTGCCAGCAGTTTAGGATGGGACAGGGTTAACAATGAGCAGTTCTTC.

The chain is built from TRBV5-4 and TRBJ1-1; D is undetermined. Trimming stripped 7 bases from V and 0 bases from J, with 10 bases between. The CDR3 length is 13 residues. Looked up from germline, CDR1 is SGHNT and CDR2 is YYREEE (reference sequence). The CDR3 DNA reads TGTGCCAGCGGTAAAGAGTTGAACACTGAAGCTTTCTTT. It encodes CASGKELNTEAFF. The entire variable domain, with the rest obtained from reference TRBV5-4 and TRBJ1-1, is as follows: ETGVTQSPTHLIKTRGQQVTLRCSSQSGHNTVSWYQQALGQGPQFIFQYYREEENGRGNFPPRFSGLQFPNYSSELNVNALELDDSALYLCASGKELNTEAFFGQGTRLTVV.

This clonotype was seen only a few times. The chain uses TRBV7-2 and TRBJ2-6; D not resolved. The germline V gene has CDR1 SGHTA and CDR2 FQGNSA. V lost 10 bases, J lost 5 bases, and 15 bases lay in between. The CDR3 extends over 14 amino acids. The CDR3 protein is CATLRPLRANVLTF. The DNA for the CDR3 is TGTGCCACCCTCCGGCCTCTTAGGGCCAACGTCCTGACTTTC.

The rearrangement joins TRBV10-3 to TRBJ2-1, with no clear D. V shed 3 bases and J shed 6 bases, with 6 bases lying between them. This CDR3 is built from 12 residues. Germline CDR1 is ENHRY and CDR2 is SYGVKD. The CDR3 DNA reads TGTGCCATCAGTGAAGGAAGCAATGAGCAGTTCTTC. Its protein product is CAISEGSNEQFF.

This clonotype was seen only a few times. This chain joins TRBV27 and TRBJ2-2; TRBD1 aligns across 8 bases. The germline gives CDR1 MNHEY, CDR2 SMNVEV (reference sequence). The V and J ends lost 6 bases and 4 bases, in that order; junction bases with no gene match: 7. The CDR3 sequence is 15 residues long. CDR3 DNA: TGTGCCAGCAGGGGATTGACAGGGGTCACCGGGGAGCTGTTTTTT. As protein: CASRGLTGVTGELFF.

This clonotype was counted ten times or more. The rearrangement joins TRBV7-2 to TRBJ1-5; D is undetermined. This CDR3 comprises 15 residues. V shed 1 base and J shed 11 bases, with 18 bases lying between them. CDR1 is SGHTA and CDR2 is FQGNSA in the germline V gene. CDR3 sequence reads: CASSLGRIPDSAQHF. CDR3 bases: TGTGCCAGCAGCTTAGGACGGATCCCCGATTCAGCCCAGCATTTT.

This rearrangement joins TRBV24-1 to TRBJ2-6, with D possibly being TRBD2 (7 bases). V lost 5 bases, J lost 4 bases, and 20 bases lay in between. The length of the CDR3 is 18 residues. CDR1 is KGHDR, CDR2 SFDVKD, per germline. The CDR3 DNA is TGTGCCACCAGTGCTTCAGGACGGGGAGGGGGGGGGGCCAACGTCCTGACTTTC. It is translated as CATSASGRGGGGANVLTF.

The J gene is TRBJ1-3, the V gene TRBV15; D possibly corresponds to TRBD1 (5 bases). The length of the CDR3 is 17 residues. Looked up from germline, CDR1 is LNHNV and CDR2 is YYDKDF (reference sequence). Trimming shortened V by 0 bases and J by 8 bases, and 20 bases separated the two germline ends. In DNA, the CDR3 is TGTGCCACCAGCAGAGATCCAGGGAACCTTTGGGGTGACACCATATATTTT. This gives the protein CATSRDPGNLWGDTIYF. The full variable domain, rest sourced from reference TRBV15 and TRBJ1-3, is DAMVIQNPRYQVTQFGKPVTLSCSQTLNHNVMYWYQQKSSQAPKLLFHYYDKDFNNEADTPDNFQSRRPNTSFCFLDIRSPGLGDTAMYLCATSRDPGNLWGDTIYFGEGSWLTVV.

This clonotype was found many times. The rearrangement joins TRBV2 to TRBJ1-5; D uncertain. CDR1 is SNHLY, CDR2 FYNNEI, per germline. The CDR3 spans 15 residues. The germline V and J ends were trimmed by 5 bases and 0 bases, with 11 bases remaining between them. Here the CDR3 reads CASSSGEISNQPQHF. In DNA, the CDR3 is TGTGCCAGCAGTTCGGGAGAGATTAGCAATCAGCCCCAGCATTTT.

The chain uses TRBV27 and TRBJ2-7; D is ambiguous. With 6 bases removed from V and 3 bases from J, the gap between germline ends came to 18 bases. Germline loops: CDR1 MNHEY, CDR2 SMNVEV (reference sequence). CDR3 size: 15 residues. CDR3 nucleotide sequence: TGTGCCAGCAGAACCGGGCCCTCGGCCGTCTACGAGCAGTACTTC. It specifies CASRTGPSAVYEQYF.